The clone carrying this TCR beta chain was detected ten times or more. Antigen specificity is unknown. Unique molecular identifiers were affixed to single, distinct cDNA molecules. Each CDR3 protein gets one entry after TCRdb re-called the 5' RACE reads with MiXCR. The sample holds about 40,000 distinct CDR3 sequences, 4.5% to 5% seen once. These data are taken from a study of early T cells in non-severe SARS-CoV-2 infection. Overall study context: Chains were not paired, and sequencing was done on bulk RNA from unsorted whole blood. Study outcomes and limitations: Matching results from VDJdb favored anti-spike CD8 responses, leaving private and CD4 specificities undetected.

The CDR3 runs to 16 residues. Trimming removed 3 bases from V and 7 bases from J; junction bases left unmatched: 12. Germline values: CDR1 SGDLS, CDR2 YYNGEE. The chain is built from TRBV9 and TRBJ2-2; 7 nucleotides match TRBD1. Sequenced input: whole blood. This clonotype was obtained from an adult who was a healthcare worker with PCR-confirmed SARS-CoV-2 infection or an uninfected control (not recorded which). CDR3 bases: TGTGCCAGCAGCGCCTCTTCAGGGGGTCTGGGCGGGGAGCTGTTTTTT. Translation: CASSASSGGLGGELFF.